A single sample is the source of the 10 T cell receptor beta chains below, sequenced in a study of T cells in Graves' hyperthyroidism and ophthalmopathy. Amplified TCR beta CDR3 regions came from RNA transcripts. The HTBI set primed first-round TCR CDR3 RT-PCR. MiXCR, applied by TCRdb to the multiplex PCR reads, yields one record per CDR3 protein. The sample includes nearly 750,000 distinct CDR3 sequences, about a third seen only once; the top ten take roughly 31%. Sequencing input: blood. These receptors came from a woman aged 40 to 55 with Graves' hyperthyroidism.

This clonotype was picked up many times. This chain joins TRBV10-3 and TRBJ1-1, with TRBD1 matching 10 bases. V shed 5 bases and J 0 bases; nucleotides not matched to a gene: 9. Germline CDR1 and CDR2: ENHRY and SYGVKD. This CDR3 has 17 amino acids. This chain's CDR3 is CAISMGQGNFLNTEAFF. For the CDR3, the DNA is TGTGCCATCAGTATGGGACAGGGGAACTTTTTGAACACTGAAGCTTTCTTT.

This clonotype came up once. Just one base apart from a much larger clone, this may be a read error. The CDR3 nucleotides read TGTGCCAACAGCCCCGGGACCACAACTCCGGACTATGGCTACACCTTC. It yields the protein CANSPGTTTPDYGYTF. The chain links TRBV7-9 to TRBJ1-2; a weak D match, TRBD1 (5 bases). The germline CDR1 and CDR2 sequences are SEHNR and FQNEAQ (reference sequence). This CDR3 region has 16 residues.

This clonotype was counted only a few times. The genes are TRBV27 and TRBJ1-2, with D maybe TRBD1 (6 bases). Germline-derived CDR1 and CDR2 are MNHEY and SMNVEV (reference sequence). With 5 bases removed from V and 2 bases from J, the gap between germline ends came to 12 bases. This CDR3 spans 14 amino acids. This CDR3 is CASSHNRVNYGYTF. The CDR3 nucleotides are TGTGCCAGCAGTCACAACAGGGTAAACTATGGCTACACCTTC.

This clonotype was seen many times. The genes are TRBV20-1 and TRBJ1-1; D might be TRBD1 (5 bases). Between the trimmed V and J ends, which lost 3 bases and 3 bases, there was a span of 8 bases. CDR3 size: 12 residues. Germline CDR1 reads DFQATT; CDR2 reads SNEGSKA (reference sequence). DNA of the CDR3: TGCAGTGCTAGGGGGACGGACACTGAAGCTTTCTTT. It specifies CSARGTDTEAFF.

Only a few counts were recorded for this clonotype. V and J are TRBV6-5 and TRBJ1-1, with 7 bases lining up with TRBD1. The length of the CDR3 is 15 residues. Germline lookup yields CDR1 MNHEY and CDR2 SVGAGI. Germline trimming cut 5 bases from V and 7 bases from J; bases unmatched to any gene: 13. DNA of the CDR3: TGTGCCAGCAGTCCTCGACAGGGAGCGTATAATGAAGCTTTCTTT. Translating it yields CASSPRQGAYNEAFF.

This chain links TRBV27 with TRBJ2-7, with no clear D. Germline loops: CDR1 MNHEY, CDR2 SMNVEV (reference sequence). The CDR3 length is 15 residues. V was clipped by 5 bases and J by 2 bases, with 16 bases between them. The CDR3 loop reads CASSAAHLQPYEQYF. DNA for the CDR3: TGTGCCAGCAGTGCCGCCCATTTACAGCCCTACGAGCAGTACTTC.

About this clonotype: Since a much larger clone is just one base distant, this may be a read error. The genes are TRBV28 and TRBJ1-1, with D maybe TRBD1 (6 bases). V lost 5 bases to trimming and J lost 3 bases, with 16 bases between them. Looked up from germline, CDR1 is MDHEN and CDR2 is SYDVKM. The CDR3 consists of 15 residues. The CDR3 loop is CASSKWVQGYTEAFF. The CDR3 nucleotides read TGTGCCAGCAGTAAATGGGTGCAGGGGTACACTGAAGCTTTCTTT. The entire variable domain, with the rest obtained from reference TRBV28 and TRBJ1-1, is as follows: DVKVTQSSRYLVKRTGEKVFLECVQDMDHENMFWYRQDPGLGLRLIYFSYDVKMKEKGDIPEGYSVSREKKERFSLILESASTNQTSMYLCASSKWVQGYTEAFFGQGTRLTVV.

This clonotype was seen ten or more times. The chain employs TRBV7-2 and TRBJ2-7; maybe TRBD2 (5 bases). Germline V CDR1 and CDR2: SGHTA, FQGNSA. Trimming cost V 1 base and J 6 bases, with 10 bases left between them. This CDR3 region has 13 residues. The CDR3 is CASSLDAGGEQYF. CDR3 in DNA: TGTGCCAGCAGCTTAGACGCAGGAGGCGAGCAGTACTTC.

In its sample, this clonotype was seen many times. V gene TRBV5-5 combines with J gene TRBJ1-5; no firm D call. The V end was cut by 4 bases, the J end by 5 bases, with 13 bases between. CDR1 SGHKS and CDR2 YYEKEE come from the germline V gene (reference sequence). The CDR3 has 14 residues. CDR3 nucleotide sequence: TGTGCCAGCAGCACCGGCAGGATCGATCAGCCCCAGCATTTT. It translates to CASSTGRIDQPQHF. Full variable domain (remainder filled in from reference TRBV5-5 and TRBJ1-5): DAGVTQSPTHLIKTRGQQVTLRCSPISGHKSVSWYQQVLGQGPQFIFQYYEKEERGRGNFPDRFSARQFPNYSSELNVNALLLGDSALYLCASSTGRIDQPQHFGDGTRLSIL.

The CDR3 region is CSLGDGACTF. CDR3 coding DNA: TGCAGCTTGGGTGACGGCGCATGCACCTTC. The chain links TRBV29-1 to TRBJ1-2, with D unresolved. This CDR3 is built from 10 residues. Per germline, CDR1 SQVTM and CDR2 ANQGSEA. Trimming took off 8 bases at V and 13 bases at J, with 17 bases between the two ends.